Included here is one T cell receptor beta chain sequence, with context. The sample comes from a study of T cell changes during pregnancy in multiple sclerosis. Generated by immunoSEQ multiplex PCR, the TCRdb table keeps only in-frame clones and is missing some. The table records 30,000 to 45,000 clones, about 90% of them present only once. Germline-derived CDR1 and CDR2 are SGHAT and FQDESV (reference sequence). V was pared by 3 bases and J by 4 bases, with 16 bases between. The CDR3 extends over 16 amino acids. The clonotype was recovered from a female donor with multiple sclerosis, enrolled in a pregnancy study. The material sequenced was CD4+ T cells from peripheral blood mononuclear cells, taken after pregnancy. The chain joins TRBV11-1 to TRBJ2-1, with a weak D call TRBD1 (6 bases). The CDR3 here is CASSFGQTVMYNEQFF. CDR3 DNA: TGTGCCAGCAGCTTTGGACAGACTGTGATGTACAATGAGCAGTTCTTC.